This TCR beta chain was documented in a study of CD8 T cells in acute hepatitis C reinfection (dated by TCRdb to about 2021). Describing the broader study: The study profiled the TCRbeta repertoire of CD8+ T cells specific for the HCV NS3-1073 epitope during acute infection and after viral clearance. Paired acute and follow-up samples were contributed by four spontaneous resolvers. What the research found in general, with its limitations: Because bulk sequencing was performed on the TCRbeta chain only, alphabeta pairing of public clonotypes could not be determined. Regardless of outcome, more than ten public clonotypes were found, and one public clonotype used V04-02/J02-02. No follow-up repertoires were available for chronically infected subjects, since NS3-1073 specific cells were too rare to be sorted. Few CDR3 sequences were shared with other epitopes, and differences in sequencing approaches may have limited exact matching. Diversity in the NS3-1073 specific repertoires was high, and no significant differences in diversity emerged among acute resolver, follow-up resolver and acute chronic samples.

This clone was found once. The antigen this receptor binds is unknown. The sample holds no much larger clone one base away, and base qualities are not on file. Genomic DNA was extracted from FACS-sorted cells, and TCRbeta chain sequencing was performed through the commercial immunoSEQ service. The original methods were these. The repertoire data were analyzed using ImmunoSEQ Analyzer software v3.0 and R v3.5.1. Sequences containing stop codons or out-of-frame rearrangements were removed, so only productive rearrangements were analyzed. The sequencing provider supplied the Simpson diversity, Shannon entropy, CDR3 length and nucleotide addition metrics. Clonotypes were grouped by frequency as dominant, sub-dominant, low or lowest abundance, and most analyses excluded clonotypes below 0.1%. A CDR3 amino acid clonotype was called public if the clonotype appeared in at least two subjects at a cumulative frequency of at least 0.5%. Entries here come from immuneACCESS through TCRdb and include only in-frame sequences with V and J called. Some clones fail to appear in such tables; in the studies checked, an unresolved V gene covers under half of the shortfall, and the cause of the remainder is unknown. The V and J calls and the clone size are those of that table, but D and trimming were determined from the DNA. The sample table lists fewer than 40,000 clones, over 75% of them with a count of one. The ten most abundant clones make up around 9.9% of the sample.

In light of the paper, this sample's time point label describes: naive CD8 control sorted from an acute-time-point sample. Enrolled in the Montreal Hepatitis C Cohort (HEPCO) in Canada, the donors were people who inject drugs, and these donors were followed every 3 months. Acute primary HCV infection was defined by a positive HCV RNA or antibody test following a negative test within the previous 24 weeks. Cells were surface stained with CD3, CD8 and CD45RO antibodies, and an aqua fixable dye was used to exclude dead cells. Among the cohort members were under 10 spontaneous resolvers, with spontaneous resolution defined as HCV RNA clearance within 24 weeks. Frozen stocks of peripheral blood mononuclear cells were first thawed, after which negative isolation of CD8+ T cells was carried out using the MACS CD8+ T cell Isolation Kit. A BD FACSAria II cell sorter was used to sort the cells. The TCR originated in a woman between 18 and 29 years old who spontaneously cleared hepatitis C infection. Sample: naive CD8+ T cells from PBMCs. The cell subset or site label on this specimen signifies: sorted total naive CD45RO-negative CD8+ T cells.

The CDR3 here reads CASSSGTETDTQYF. In nucleotide form, the sequence is TGTGCCAGCAGCTCCGGGACAGAGACAGATACGCAGTATTTT. The chain links TRBV11-3 with TRBJ2-3; TRBD1 aligns with 7 central bases. There are 14 amino acids in the CDR3, from cysteine to phenylalanine inclusive. Only the CDR3 region is kept as DNA, spanning 42 bases read in frame from base 1. Trimmed from V: 4 bases; trimmed from J: 3 bases; junction bases lacking a gene match: 4. The germline V gene specifies SGHNT as CDR1 and YENEEA as CDR2.